The source of this TCR beta chain is a study of OX40 agonist ivuxolimab in advanced cancers. About the study: Prior checkpoint blockade (anti-PD-1, anti-PD-L1 or anti-CTLA-4) was permitted; over 30% had it.

A remark on this clone: The antigen is not known.

The germline gives CDR1 SGHAT, CDR2 FQNNGV. V dropped 5 bases and J dropped 1 base, with 5 bases sitting between them. This CDR3 comprises 12 residues. Study-wide points: At 0.1 to 3.0 mg/kg and by week 6, clonal expansion occurred in CD4+ and CD8+ blood T cells.

The timepoints at which blood was sampled were baseline, cycle 4 day 1, and cycle 7 day 1. TCRdb's table, derived via immunoSEQ multiplex PCR, lists solely in-frame clones and lacks some. The repertoire holds 15,000 to 25,000 clones, with approximately 83% as singletons. The V and J genes are TRBV11-2 and TRBJ2-5; D ambiguous. The sequenced sample was CD4+ or CD8+ T cells sorted from blood, obtained in a trial of the OX40 agonist ivuxolimab. This TCR was sampled from an adult with an advanced solid tumor such as melanoma, head and neck, liver or kidney cancer. Here the CDR3 DNA reads TGTGCCAGCAGCCCAAGCCAAGAGACCCAGTACTTC. It encodes CASSPSQETQYF.